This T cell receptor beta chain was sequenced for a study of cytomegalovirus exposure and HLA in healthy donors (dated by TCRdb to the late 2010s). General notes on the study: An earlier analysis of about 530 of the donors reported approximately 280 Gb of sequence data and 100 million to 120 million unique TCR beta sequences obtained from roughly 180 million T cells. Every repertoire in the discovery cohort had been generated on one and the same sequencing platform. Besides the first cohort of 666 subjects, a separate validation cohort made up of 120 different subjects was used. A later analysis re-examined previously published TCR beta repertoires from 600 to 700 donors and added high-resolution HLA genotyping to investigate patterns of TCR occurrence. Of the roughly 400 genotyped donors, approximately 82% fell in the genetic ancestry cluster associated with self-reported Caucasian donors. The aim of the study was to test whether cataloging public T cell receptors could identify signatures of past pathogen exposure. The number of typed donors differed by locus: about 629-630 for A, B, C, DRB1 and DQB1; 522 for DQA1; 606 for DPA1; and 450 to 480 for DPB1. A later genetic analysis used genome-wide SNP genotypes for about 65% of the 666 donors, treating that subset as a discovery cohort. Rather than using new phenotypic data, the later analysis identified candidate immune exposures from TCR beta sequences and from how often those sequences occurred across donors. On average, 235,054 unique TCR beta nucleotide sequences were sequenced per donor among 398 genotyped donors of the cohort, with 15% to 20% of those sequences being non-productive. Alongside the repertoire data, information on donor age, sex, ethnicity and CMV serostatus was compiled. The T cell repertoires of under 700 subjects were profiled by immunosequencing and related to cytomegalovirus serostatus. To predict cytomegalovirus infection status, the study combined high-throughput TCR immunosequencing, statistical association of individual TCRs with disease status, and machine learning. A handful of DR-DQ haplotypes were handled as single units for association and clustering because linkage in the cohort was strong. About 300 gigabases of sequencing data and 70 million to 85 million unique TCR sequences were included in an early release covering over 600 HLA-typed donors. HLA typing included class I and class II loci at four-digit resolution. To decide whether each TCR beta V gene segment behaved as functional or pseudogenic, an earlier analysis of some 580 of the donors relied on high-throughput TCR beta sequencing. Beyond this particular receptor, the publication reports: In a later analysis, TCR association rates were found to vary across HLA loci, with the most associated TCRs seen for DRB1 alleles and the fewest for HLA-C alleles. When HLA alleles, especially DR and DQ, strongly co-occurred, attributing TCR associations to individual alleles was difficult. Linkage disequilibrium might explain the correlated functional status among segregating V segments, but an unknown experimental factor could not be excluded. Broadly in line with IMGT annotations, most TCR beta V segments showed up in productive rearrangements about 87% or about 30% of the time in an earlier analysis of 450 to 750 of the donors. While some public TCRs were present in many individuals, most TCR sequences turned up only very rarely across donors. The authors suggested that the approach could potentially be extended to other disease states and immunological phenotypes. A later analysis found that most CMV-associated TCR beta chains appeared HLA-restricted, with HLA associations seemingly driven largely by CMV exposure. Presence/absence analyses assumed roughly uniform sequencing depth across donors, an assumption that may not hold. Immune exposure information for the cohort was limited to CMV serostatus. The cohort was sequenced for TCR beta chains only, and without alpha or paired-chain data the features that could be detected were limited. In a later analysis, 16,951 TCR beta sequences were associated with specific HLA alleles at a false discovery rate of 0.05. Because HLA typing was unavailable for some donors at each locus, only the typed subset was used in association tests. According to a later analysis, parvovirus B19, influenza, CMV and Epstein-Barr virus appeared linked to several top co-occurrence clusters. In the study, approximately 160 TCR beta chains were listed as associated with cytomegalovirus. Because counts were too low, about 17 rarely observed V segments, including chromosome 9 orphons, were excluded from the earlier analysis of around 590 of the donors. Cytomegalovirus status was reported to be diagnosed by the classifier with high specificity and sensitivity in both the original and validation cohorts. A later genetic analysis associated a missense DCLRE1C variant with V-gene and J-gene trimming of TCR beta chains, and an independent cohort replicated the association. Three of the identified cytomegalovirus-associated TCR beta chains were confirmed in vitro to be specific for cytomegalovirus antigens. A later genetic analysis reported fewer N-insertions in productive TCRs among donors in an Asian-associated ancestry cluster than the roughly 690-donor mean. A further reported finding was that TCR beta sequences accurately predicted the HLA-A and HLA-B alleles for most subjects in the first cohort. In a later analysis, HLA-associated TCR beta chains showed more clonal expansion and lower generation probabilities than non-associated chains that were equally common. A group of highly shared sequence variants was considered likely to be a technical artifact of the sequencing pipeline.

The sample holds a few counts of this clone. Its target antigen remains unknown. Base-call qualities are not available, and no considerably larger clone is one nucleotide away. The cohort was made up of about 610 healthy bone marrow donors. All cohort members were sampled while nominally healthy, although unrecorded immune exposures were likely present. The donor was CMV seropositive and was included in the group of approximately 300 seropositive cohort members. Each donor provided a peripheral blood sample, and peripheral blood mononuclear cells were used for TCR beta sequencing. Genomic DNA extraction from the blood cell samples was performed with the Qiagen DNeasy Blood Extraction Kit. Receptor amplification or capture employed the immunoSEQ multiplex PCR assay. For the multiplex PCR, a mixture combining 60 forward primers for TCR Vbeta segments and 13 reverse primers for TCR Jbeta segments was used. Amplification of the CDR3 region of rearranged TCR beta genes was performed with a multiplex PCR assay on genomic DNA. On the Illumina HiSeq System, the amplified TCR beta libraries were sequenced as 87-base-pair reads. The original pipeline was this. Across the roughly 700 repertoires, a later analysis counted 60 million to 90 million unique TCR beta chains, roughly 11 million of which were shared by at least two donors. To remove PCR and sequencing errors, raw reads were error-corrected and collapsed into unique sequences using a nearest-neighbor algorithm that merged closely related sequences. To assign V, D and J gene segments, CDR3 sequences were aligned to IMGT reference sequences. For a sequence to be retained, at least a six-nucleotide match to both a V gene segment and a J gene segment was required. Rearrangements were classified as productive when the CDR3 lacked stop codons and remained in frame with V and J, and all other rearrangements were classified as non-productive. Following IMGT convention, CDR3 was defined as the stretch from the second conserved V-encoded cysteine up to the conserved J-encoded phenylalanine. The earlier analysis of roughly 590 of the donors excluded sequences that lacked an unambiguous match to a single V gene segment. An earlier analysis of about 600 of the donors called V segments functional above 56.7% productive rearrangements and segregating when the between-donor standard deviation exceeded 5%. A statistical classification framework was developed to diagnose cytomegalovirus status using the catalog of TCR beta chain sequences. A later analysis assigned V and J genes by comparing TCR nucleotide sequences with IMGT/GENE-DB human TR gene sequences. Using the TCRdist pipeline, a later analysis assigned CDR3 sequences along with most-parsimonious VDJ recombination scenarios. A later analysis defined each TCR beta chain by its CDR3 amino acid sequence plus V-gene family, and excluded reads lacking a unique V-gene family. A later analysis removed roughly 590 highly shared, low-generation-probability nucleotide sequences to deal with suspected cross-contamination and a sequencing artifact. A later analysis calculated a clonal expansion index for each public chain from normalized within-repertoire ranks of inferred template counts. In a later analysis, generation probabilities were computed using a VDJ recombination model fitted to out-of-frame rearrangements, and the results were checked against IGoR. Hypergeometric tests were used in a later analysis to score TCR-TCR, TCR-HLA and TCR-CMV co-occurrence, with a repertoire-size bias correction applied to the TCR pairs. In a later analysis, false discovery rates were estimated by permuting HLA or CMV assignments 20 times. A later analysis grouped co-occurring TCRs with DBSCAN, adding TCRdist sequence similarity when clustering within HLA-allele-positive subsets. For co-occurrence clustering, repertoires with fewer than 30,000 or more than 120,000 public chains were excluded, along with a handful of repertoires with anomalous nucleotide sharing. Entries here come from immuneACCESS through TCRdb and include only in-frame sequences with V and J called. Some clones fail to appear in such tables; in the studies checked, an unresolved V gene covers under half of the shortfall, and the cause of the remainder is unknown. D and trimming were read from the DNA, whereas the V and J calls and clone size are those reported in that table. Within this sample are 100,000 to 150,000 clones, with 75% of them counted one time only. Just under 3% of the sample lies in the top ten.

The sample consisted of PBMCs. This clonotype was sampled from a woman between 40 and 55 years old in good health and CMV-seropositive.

The DNA sequence is given as TGCAGCGTTGAATCGTACTTGAACACTGAAGCTTTCTTT. Translated, this is CSVESYLNTEAFF. The chain is encoded by TRBV29-1 joined to TRBJ1-1, with no confident D gene call. As encoded in the germline V gene, CDR1 is SQVTM while CDR2 is ANQGSEA. The CDR3 runs 13 residues from the cysteine to the phenylalanine. Only the CDR3 part of the read is kept: 39 bases, read in frame from the first base. V is clipped by 2 bases and J by 0 bases, and the sequence between their germline boundaries is 7 bases long.